This T cell receptor beta chain originates from a study of T-cell reconstitution after alpha-beta-depleted transplantation in children. The study, taken as a whole, reports: The main origin of T-cell counts and diversity one year after transplant was newly produced T cells. Expanded graft clones, several hundred of them, were reportedly the source of alpha-beta T cells about two months after transplant.

About this clonotype itself: Its antigen remains unidentified.

The V segment lost 0 bases and the J segment 3 bases; nucleotides outside the gene matches: 1. CDR1 is LGHNA and CDR2 is YSLEER in the germline V gene. This CDR3 region has 15 residues. TCRbeta library preparation incorporated unique molecular identifiers. TCRdb recomputed calls from the PCR reads with MiXCR, one row per CDR3 protein. The sample lists some 200,000 distinct CDR3 sequences, about 8.4% occurring once. The gene calls are TRBV4-3 and TRBJ2-1, with TRBD2 matching over 8 bases. The sequence was collected from a male patient aged 2-9 years who had a stem cell transplant for acute myeloid leukemia, so the T cells may come from the graft donor. The sample here was PBMCs, mostly from graft donor cells, taken 360 days after TCRalphabeta/CD19-depleted stem cell transplant. CDR3 region: CASSQELAVYNEQFF. In nucleotides, the CDR3 is TGCGCCAGCAGCCAAGAACTAGCGGTCTACAATGAGCAGTTCTTC.